This T cell receptor (beta chain) was observed in a study of CD8+ T cells in alopecia areata. Extracted from the samples, RNA was reverse transcribed into cDNA to serve as the sequencing template. The assay was immunoSEQ multiplex PCR, and TCRdb's table has in-frame clones only and misses some. Altogether 120,000 to 150,000 clones are present, 62% being singletons, with the ten largest covering 35% to 40%. The CDR3 runs 15 residues. Between the trimmed V and J ends, which lost 10 bases and 0 bases, there was a span of 16 bases. Germline CDR1 is MNHNY and CDR2 is SVGAGI (reference sequence). CD4+ and CD8+ T cells were sorted from PBMCs. Study findings and constraints: Relative to mice, TCR sharing across patients was less clear, a difference possibly HLA-related. Affected lesional scalp, above all in alopecia totalis/universalis, was more clonal than normal scalp. Among the cells sequenced in scalp samples are also the resident alphabeta T cells of normal skin.

Turning to this clone: The antigen is not known.

This sequence originates from a human donor in good health. Sequencing input: CD8+ T cells sorted from blood. The rearrangement links TRBV6-6 to TRBJ1-5, with a possible D match to TRBD1 (6 bases). CDR3 protein: CAIEGGGASNQPQHF. Here the CDR3 DNA reads TGTGCCATCGAGGGGGGGGGTGCTAGCAATCAGCCCCAGCATTTT.